This entry features one T cell receptor (beta chain) sequence. Its target is unknown. The data derive from a study of CD8+ T cells in alopecia areata. Study summary: Tofacitinib exposure lasted 6 to 18 months, followed by 6 months off drug.

cDNA prepared by RNA extraction and subsequent reverse transcription served as the template for sequencing. Some clones are missing from TCRdb's copy, which holds only in-frame ones; the method was immunoSEQ multiplex PCR. The sample includes about 97,000 clones, roughly two fifths of them seen just once. Germline loops: CDR1 SEHNR, CDR2 FQNEAQ (reference sequence). CDR3 length equals 15 residues. Trimming removed 5 bases from V and 9 bases from J; junction bases left unmatched: 8. Whole-study results and caveats: Clonality exceeded that of normal scalp in lesional scalp, most notably in alopecia totalis/universalis. Mouse data revealed clearer TCR sharing than patient data did, a gap possibly tied to HLA.

The sorting of PBMCs gave CD4+ and CD8+ T cells. This receptor was identified in a human donor with alopecia areata. Sequencing used CD4+ T cells sorted from blood. V gene TRBV7-9 combines with J gene TRBJ2-1, with 12 bases fitting TRBD2. CDR3 DNA: TGTGCCAGCAGCCTCGGACTAGCGGGATCCGCTGAGCAGTTCTTC. Translation: CASSLGLAGSAEQFF.